A selection of T cell receptor beta chains follows, all from one sample in a study of cytomegalovirus exposure and HLA in healthy donors. Assay: immunoSEQ multiplex PCR; the TCRdb copy retains only in-frame clones and omits some. Of around 250,000 clones in the sample, about 92% were seen once. The sequenced sample consisted of PBMCs. The receptors originated from a woman aged 25 to 45 in good health and CMV-seronegative. Each CDR3 is given with its conserved first and last residue. A D gene is named only where the DNA matches it firmly. Part of the rows lack a size; the others show once, few, many or a class for expanded clones.

>16|-|TRBV2|-|TRBJ2-3
TGTGCCAGCAGTGTGGTAATCGAATCTAGCACAGATACGCAGTATTTT
CASSVVIESSTDTQYF
>18|-|TRBV28|-|TRBJ1-5
TGTGCCAGCAGTTCCCGGGACTACTTTCTCACGGGGGATCAGCCCCAGCATTTT
CASSSRDYFLTGDQPQHF
>16|-|TRBV27|-|TRBJ1-5
TGTGCCAGCAGTTTAATTGGGGGTCAGAGCAATCAGCCCCAGCATTTT
CASSLIGGQSNQPQHF
>14|-|TRBV27|-|TRBJ1-4
TGTGCCAGCAGTTCCGGGGCAACTAATGAAAAACTGTTTTTT
CASSSGATNEKLFF
>12|-|TRBV4-2|few|TRBJ1-4
TGTGCCAGCAGCCAGTTGGGCGAAAAACTGTTTTTT
CASSQLGEKLFF
>13|-|TRBV19|-|TRBJ2-3
TGTGCCAGTAGTGGGGGGCGGGCAGATACGCAGTATTTT
CASSGGRADTQYF
>13|-|TRBV2|-|TRBJ2-7
TGTGCCAGCAGTGGAGAAGGTCCTACGAGGCAGTACTTC
CASSGEGPTRQYF
>15|TRBD2|TRBV6-1|-|TRBJ2-7
TGTGCCAGCAGTGTTGGGCGGGAGAGTCTCTACGAGCAGTACTTC
CASSVGRESLYEQYF
>14|-|TRBV11-3|-|TRBJ2-7
TGTGCCAGCAGTTCATACCGGGACACCTACGAGCAGTACTTC
CASSSYRDTYEQYF
>14|TRBD2|TRBV5-6|-|TRBJ2-3
TGTGCCAGCAGAGAGCGGGGAAGCACAGATACGCAGTATTTT
CASRERGSTDTQYF
>16|-|TRBV7-2|-|TRBJ2-6
TGTGCCAGCAGGTTGACTCCCGGCTCTGGGGCCAACGTCCTGACTTTC
CASRLTPGSGANVLTF
>13|-|TRBV15|-|TRBJ2-7
TGTGCCACCAGCAGAGGCCCTACGATGGGGCAGTACTTC
CATSRGPTMGQYF
>13|-|TRBV9|-|TRBJ2-5
TGTGCCAGCAGCGTAGGGACGGAAGAGACCCAGTACTTC
CASSVGTEETQYF
>10|-|TRBV29-1|-|TRBJ2-3
TGCAGCGTGGAGGGGAGTACGCAGTATTTT
CSVEGSTQYF
>14|TRBD1|TRBV2|-|TRBJ1-3
TGTGCCAGCAGTGAAGGGGACAGGGTAAACACCATATATTTT
CASSEGDRVNTIYF
>10|TRBD2|TRBV28|-|TRBJ2-5
TGTGGCGCGGGAGTAGAGACCCAGTACTTC
CGAGVETQYF
>16|TRBD2|TRBV4-3|-|TRBJ2-5
TGCGCCAGCAGCCAGGGCCTCACAGGGACTAGGGAGACCCAGTACTTC
CASSQGLTGTRETQYF
>13|-|TRBV29-1|-|TRBJ1-1
TGCAGCATAAAACAGGAGATGAACACTGAAGCTTTCTTT
CSIKQEMNTEAFF
>13|TRBD1|TRBV5-1|-|TRBJ1-2
TGCGCCAGCAGCTCGACAGGGGCAGATGGCTACACCTTC
CASSSTGADGYTF
>11|-|TRBV7-9|few|TRBJ2-7
TGTGCCAGCAGCAACCAGTACGAGCAGTACTTC
CASSNQYEQYF
>13|-|TRBV7-6|-|TRBJ1-1
TGTGCCAGCAGCTTAAATCGGTGGGCTGAAGCTTTCTTT
CASSLNRWAEAFF
>12|-|TRBV11-2|-|TRBJ1-5
TGTGCCAGCGGGGACGGCAATCAGCCCCAGCATTTT
CASGDGNQPQHF
>16|TRBD2|TRBV5-1|-|TRBJ2-7
TGCGCCAGCAGCTTGGGACTAGCGGGAGCGAACTACGAGCAGTACTTC
CASSLGLAGANYEQYF
>14|-|TRBV7-2|-|TRBJ1-2
TGTGCCAGCAGCCTTTTCGGGACAATCCATGGCTACACCTTC
CASSLFGTIHGYTF
>14|TRBD1|TRBV29-1|once|TRBJ2-7
TGCAGCGTTGACGCACGGAGTACAGGGGACGAGCAGTACTTC
CSVDARSTGDEQYF
>13|-|TRBV7-9|few|TRBJ2-2
TGTGCCAGCAGCTTGGGGAACACCGGGGAGCTGTTTTTT
CASSLGNTGELFF
>15|TRBD1|TRBV14|-|TRBJ2-7
TGTGCCAGCAGCCTCCGGGACAGGGGCCTCCACGAGCAGTACTTC
CASSLRDRGLHEQYF
>12|-|TRBV4-1|-|TRBJ1-1
TGCGCCAGCAAGGAAGGTGGCACTGAAGCTTTCTTT
CASKEGGTEAFF
>15|-|TRBV27|-|TRBJ2-3
TGTGCCAGCAGTTTACGCGGGATGAGCACAGATACGCAGTATTTT
CASSLRGMSTDTQYF
>14|TRBD1|TRBV6-5|few|TRBJ2-7
TGTGCCAGCAGTCGGGACAGGGTAGCCTACGAGCAGTACTTC
CASSRDRVAYEQYF
>14|TRBD1|TRBV7-9|-|TRBJ2-7
TGTGCCAGCAGCCGGACAGGGAGTTTGCGCGAGCAGTACTTC
CASSRTGSLREQYF
>13|-|TRBV7-8|-|TRBJ2-7
TGTGCCGCAGGGCCGACGACGGGCTACGAGCAGTACTTC
CAAGPTTGYEQYF
>13|TRBD2|TRBV6-5|-|TRBJ2-7
TGTGCCAGCAGATTGGGACTAGCGGGAAAGGAATACTTC
CASRLGLAGKEYF
>14|-|TRBV5-1|-|TRBJ2-7
TGCGCCAGCAGCTCGAATTGGAACTCCTACGAGCAGTACTTC
CASSSNWNSYEQYF
>16|TRBD2|TRBV7-2|once|TRBJ2-7
TGTGCCAGCAGCCCACGTCTTAGAGCGGGAGGGTACGAGCAGTACTTC
CASSPRLRAGGYEQYF
>14|-|TRBV12-5|once|TRBJ2-1
TGTGCTAGTGGTTTGGGAGGGTCCTACAATGAGCAGTTCTTC
CASGLGGSYNEQFF
>15|TRBD2|TRBV7-2|-|TRBJ2-1
TGTGCCAGCAGGTCCGGGAGGGCGGTCTACAATGAGCAGTTCTTC
CASRSGRAVYNEQFF